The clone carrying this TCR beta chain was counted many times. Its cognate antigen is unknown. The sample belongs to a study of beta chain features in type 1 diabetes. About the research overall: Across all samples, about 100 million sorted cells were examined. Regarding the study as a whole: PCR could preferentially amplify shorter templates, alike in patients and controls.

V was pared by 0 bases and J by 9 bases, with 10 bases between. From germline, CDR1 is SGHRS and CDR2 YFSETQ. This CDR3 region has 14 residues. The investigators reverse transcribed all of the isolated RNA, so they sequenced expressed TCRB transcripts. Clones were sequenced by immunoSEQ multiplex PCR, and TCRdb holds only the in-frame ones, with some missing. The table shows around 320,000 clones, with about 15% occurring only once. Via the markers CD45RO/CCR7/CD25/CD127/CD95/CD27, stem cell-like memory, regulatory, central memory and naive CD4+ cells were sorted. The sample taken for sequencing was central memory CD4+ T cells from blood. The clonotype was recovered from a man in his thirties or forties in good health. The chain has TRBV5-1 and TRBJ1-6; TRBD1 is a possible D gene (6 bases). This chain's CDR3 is CASSLAGVSSPLHF. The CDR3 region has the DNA TGCGCCAGCAGCTTGGCAGGGGTCAGTTCACCCCTCCACTTT.